The entry that follows covers one T cell receptor (beta chain) sequence. The J segment lost 6 bases and the V segment lost 5 bases, leaving 18 bases of the junction unmatched. The CDR3 covers 17 residues. The germline V gene has CDR1 DFQATT and CDR2 SNEGSKA (reference sequence). TCRdb redid the calling of the 5' RACE reads with MiXCR, one entry per CDR3 protein. This sample has approximately 50,000 distinct CDR3 sequences, with roughly 20% found just once. Treg sorting used a CD4+CD25+CD127-/low gate. This clonotype originated in a female donor with breast cancer. Sequenced material: tumor-infiltrating Tregs sorted from the breast tumor. This sequence joins TRBV20-1 and TRBJ2-3, with 9 bases lining up with TRBD2. CDR3 in DNA: TGCAGTGCTTCTACTCTCATTATAGCGGGAGTAGGGGATACGCAGTATTTT. This gives the protein CSASTLIIAGVGDTQYF.